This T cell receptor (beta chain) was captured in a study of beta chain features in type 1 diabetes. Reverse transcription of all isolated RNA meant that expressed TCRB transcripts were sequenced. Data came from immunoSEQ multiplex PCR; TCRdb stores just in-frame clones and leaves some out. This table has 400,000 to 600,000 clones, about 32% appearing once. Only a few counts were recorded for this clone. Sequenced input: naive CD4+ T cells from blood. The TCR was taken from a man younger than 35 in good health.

This CDR3 is CSVGGTSGGPDTQYF. In DNA, the CDR3 is TGCAGCGTGGGGGGGACTAGCGGAGGCCCAGATACGCAGTATTTT. The V call is TRBV29-1, the J call TRBJ2-3, with 11 bases lining up with TRBD2. CDR1 is SQVTM, CDR2 ANQGSEA, per germline. The CDR3 runs to 15 residues. J lost 4 bases, V lost 6 bases, and 9 bases had no gene match.